What follows are 2 T cell receptor beta chains derived from one specimen sequenced in a study of blood T cell repertoires in COVID-19 (TCRdb year 2020). The library relied on the immunoSEQ multiplex PCR assay. TCRdb re-hosts the immuneACCESS table, in-frame sequences only. Its copies lack some clones; in the studies checked, an unresolved V gene accounts for under half of them, and the cause for the rest is not known. The sample data list approximately 200,000 clones, and less than 90% of these were observed just once. The biggest ten clones account for 5% to 6.5% of the sample. The sequencing input was peripheral blood. The receptors originated from an older woman who had recovered from COVID-19.

This clone was recorded a few times. The CDR3 here is CASRPQRVRTGELFF. The DNA of the CDR3 is TGTGCCAGCAGACCTCAGCGGGTCCGGACCGGGGAGCTGTTTTTT. The J gene is TRBJ2-2, the V gene TRBV7-9, with D maybe TRBD2 (6 bases). The CDR3 contains 15 residues. V gave up 6 bases and J gave up 5 bases, with 16 bases separating them. CDR1 SEHNR and CDR2 FQNEAQ come from the germline V gene (reference sequence).

This chain connects TRBV7-8 to TRBJ1-1; D not certain. Germline assignment: CDR1 SGHVS and CDR2 FQNEAQ. The germline V and J ends were trimmed by 1 base and 1 base, with 4 bases remaining between them. This CDR3 region has 13 residues. The CDR3 coding sequence is TGTGCCAGCAGCTTAGGCAGGAACACTGAAGCTTTCTTT. This encodes CASSLGRNTEAFF.